One and the same sample provided the 9 T cell receptor beta chains below, sequenced in a study of blood T cell repertoires in COVID-19. Some clones are missing from TCRdb's copy, which holds only in-frame ones; the method was immunoSEQ multiplex PCR. Among around 99,000 clones listed, approximately 89% were seen once. Material for sequencing was peripheral blood. These receptors were taken from a man in his fifties with active or convalescent COVID-19.

This CDR3 reads CASSQCFRRPRVYEQYF. As DNA, the CDR3 is TGCGCCAGCAGTCAATGTTTTCGTCGGCCGAGGGTCTACGAGCAGTACTTC. V and J are TRBV23-1 and TRBJ2-7; D is possibly TRBD2 (5 bases). TRBV23-1 belongs to the ORF category, with a function that is uncertain. Trimming removed 1 base from V and 3 bases from J, with 19 bases in between. The CDR3 runs to 17 residues.

The chain recombines TRBV6-2 or TRBV6-3 with TRBJ2-1, with 7 positions matching TRBD2. This CDR3 region has 15 residues. V lost 3 bases, J lost 5 bases, and 7 bases stayed unmatched. CDR1 MNHEY and CDR2 SVGEGT come from the germline V gene. The CDR3 region is CASSYWVRGNNEQFF. The DNA of the CDR3 is TGTGCCAGCAGTTATTGGGTGCGGGGGAACAATGAGCAGTTCTTC.

CDR3: CASSYYREDGYGYTF. The CDR3 DNA reads as TGTGCCAGCAGTTACTACAGGGAAGATGGCTATGGCTACACCTTC. The chain employs TRBV6-6 and TRBJ1-2; weak D call: TRBD1 (6 bases). V shed 1 base and J shed 4 bases, with 13 bases lying between them. Germline lookup yields CDR1 MNHNY and CDR2 SVGAGI (reference sequence). The CDR3 contains 15 residues.

The genes are TRBV3-1 (or the pseudogene TRBV3-2) and TRBJ2-1; no firm D call. There are 16 residues in the CDR3. V was shortened by 1 base and J by 0 bases, with 10 bases between the two germline ends. Per germline, CDR1 LGHDT and CDR2 YNNKEL (reference sequence). CDR3 in DNA: TGTGCCAGCAGCCAAGGTGTTTCGAGCTCCTACAATGAGCAGTTCTTC. As protein: CASSQGVSSSYNEQFF.

The table lists this clone with a count of one. V and J are TRBV24-1 and TRBJ1-3; perhaps TRBD1 as D (6 bases). The V gene lost 1 base and the J gene lost 0 bases, with 9 bases spanning the gap. The CDR3 extends over 16 amino acids. Germline V lookup: CDR1 KGHDR, CDR2 SFDVKD. The CDR3 sequence: CATSDFRDTSGNTIYF. CDR3 sequence (DNA): TGTGCCACCAGTGATTTTCGGGACACCTCTGGAAACACCATATATTTT.

The genes are TRBV7-2 and TRBJ2-7; 9 bases are a match to TRBD1. The junction had 4 bases not matched to a gene; V was cut back by 1 base and J by 6 bases. The CDR3 loop spans 14 amino acids. Germline loops: CDR1 SGHTA, CDR2 FQGNSA. The CDR3 coding sequence is TGTGCCAGCAGCTTAGGGGACAGGGAGGCCGAGCAGTACTTC. It specifies CASSLGDREAEQYF. The variable domain in full, completed from reference TRBV7-2 and TRBJ2-7, reads GAGVSQSPSNKVTEKGKDVELRCDPISGHTALYWYRQSLGQGLEFLIYFQGNSAPDKSGLPSDRFSAERTGGSVSTLTIQRTQQEDSAVYLCASSLGDREAEQYFGPGTRLTVT.

There are a few counts of this clone. The chain is built from TRBV6-6 and TRBJ2-7, with 7 bases identical to TRBD2. V lost 2 bases to trimming and J lost 4 bases; unmatched junction nucleotides: 2. The germline gives CDR1 MNHNY, CDR2 SVGAGI (reference sequence). This CDR3 contains 13 residues. This chain's CDR3 is CASSYGTTYEQYF. For the CDR3, the DNA is TGTGCCAGCAGTTACGGGACTACTTACGAGCAGTACTTC.

This clone was counted a single time. V gene TRBV4-3 combines with J gene TRBJ2-3, with 13 bases that match TRBD2. This CDR3 spans 18 amino acids. V gave up 0 bases and J gave up 4 bases; unmatched junction bases: 7. The germline V gene has CDR1 LGHNA and CDR2 YSLEER. The CDR3 protein is CASSQDRGLAGEPDTQYF. In DNA form, the CDR3 reads TGCGCCAGCAGCCAAGATAGAGGACTAGCGGGAGAACCAGATACGCAGTATTTT.

The chain is built from TRBV5-8 and TRBJ1-6; TRBD1 might be the D (6 bases). V lost 2 bases, J lost 5 bases, and 11 bases lay in between. CDR1 is SGHTS, CDR2 YDEGEE, per germline. The CDR3 contains 15 residues. DNA for the CDR3: TGTGCCAGCAGCTTACAGGGCGTAGATAATTCACCCCTCCACTTT. Encoded protein: CASSLQGVDNSPLHF. The whole variable domain, filled in from reference TRBV5-8 and TRBJ1-6, reads EAGVTQSPTHLIKTRGQQATLRCSPISGHTSVYWYQQALGLGLQFLLWYDEGEERNRGNFPPRFSGRQFPNYSSELNVNALELEDSALYLCASSLQGVDNSPLHFGNGTRLTVT.